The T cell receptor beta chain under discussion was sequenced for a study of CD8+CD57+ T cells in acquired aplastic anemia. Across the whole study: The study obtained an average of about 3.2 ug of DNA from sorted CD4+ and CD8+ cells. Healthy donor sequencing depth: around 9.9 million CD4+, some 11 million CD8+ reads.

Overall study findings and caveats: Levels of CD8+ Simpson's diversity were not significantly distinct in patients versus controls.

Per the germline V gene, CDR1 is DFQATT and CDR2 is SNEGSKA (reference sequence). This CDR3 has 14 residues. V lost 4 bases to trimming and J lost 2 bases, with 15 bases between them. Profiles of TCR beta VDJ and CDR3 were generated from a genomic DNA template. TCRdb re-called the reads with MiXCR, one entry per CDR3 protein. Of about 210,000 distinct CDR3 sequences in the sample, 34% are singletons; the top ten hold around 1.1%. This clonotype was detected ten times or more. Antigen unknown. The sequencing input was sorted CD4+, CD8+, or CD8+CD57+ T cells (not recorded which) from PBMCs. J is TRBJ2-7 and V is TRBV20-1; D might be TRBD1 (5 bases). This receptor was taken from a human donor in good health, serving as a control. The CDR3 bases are TGCAGTGCTAAGCAGGGTTCTATGACCTACGAGCAGTACTTC. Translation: CSAKQGSMTYEQYF.